This TCR beta chain emerged from a study of blood T cell repertoires in COVID-19 (dated by TCRdb to 2020 to 2022). Regarding the study in general: Samples covering the acute and convalescent phases of COVID-19 were provided by collaborators in the United States, Italy and Spain. The material from the prospective study consisted of cDNA or gDNA derived from T cells, B-cell-depleted T cells, or PBMCs. The dataset comprised deeply sampled blood TCRbeta repertoires from subjects exposed to, actively infected with, or recovered from COVID-19. The repertoires were released in a freely available public database meant as a resource for research on the immune response to SARS-CoV-2. The samples were drawn from two sources: the first 160 participants of the ongoing ImmuneRACE study, and approximately 1,300 subjects contributed by 6 global collaborators. The sample metadata nearly always contained a de-identified subject ID, COVID-19 status, age in years and sex. Where available, HLA class I and class II types were taken from metadata supplied by the sample provider and were not determined by assay-based typing. Broad study findings and their caveats: Clinical and demographic metadata were provided uncurated, with the amount varying by source and participant.

At one collaborating source in Seattle, patients were enrolled during active infection and were followed longitudinally through the course of disease. Whole blood was collected in K2EDTA tubes by collaborating institutions according to the institutions' own protocols. For TCRbeta analysis, collaborators shipped samples as frozen whole blood, isolated PBMCs, or DNA extracted from either of those sample types. The germline V gene (reference sequence) specifies MNHEY as CDR1 and SMNVEV as CDR2. V is reduced by 8 bases and J by 0 bases, leaving a spacing of 22 bases between them. From its cysteine to its phenylalanine, the CDR3 spans 17 amino acids. CDR3 DNA only is kept here, 51 bases in frame from base 1. TCRbeta CDR3 regions were amplified from genomic DNA using the immunoSEQ Assay, a bias-controlled multiplex PCR. The original methods were these. The number of nucleated cells in each sample was estimated from the amplification of reference gene primers within the assay. Sequence reads were collapsed and filtered to measure the absolute abundance of every unique TCRbeta CDR3 rearrangement. For each sample, productive Simpson clonality was calculated as the square root of Simpson's diversity index across productive rearrangements. In TCRdb, the immuneACCESS table is reduced to in-frame sequences with V and J assigned. These tables do not hold every clone; where another copy was compared, an unresolved V gene accounts for under half, and the others remain unexplained. That table supplies the V and J calls and clone size; D and trimming were determined from the DNA. Within this sample are approximately 480,000 clones, with about 88% of them counted one time only. The ten most abundant clones make up around 0.95% of the sample.

With regard to this clone: What this receptor recognizes is not known. Nothing much larger sits one base from this clone, and base qualities are not available.

The sample taken for sequencing was peripheral blood. The TCR comes from a man between 18 and 29 years old with COVID-19, enrolled during active disease. This chain is built from TRBV27 and TRBJ1-2; D gene: possibly TRBD1, on 5 matching bases. The DNA sequence follows: TGTGCCAGCTCATTACAAGGGGCGACTGTGCCTAACTATGGCTACACCTTC. This yields the protein CASSLQGATVPNYGYTF.